This T cell receptor (beta chain) is drawn from a study of blood T cells in healthy people across ages. A J-beta primer mix and a sample-barcoded 5' primer were used in a second PCR of about 7 to 12 cycles. Every sample gave at least 2.5 million paired-end reads containing CDR3. TCRdb re-analysed the 5' RACE reads in MiXCR, keeping a single row per CDR3 protein. The table lists hundreds of thousands of distinct CDR3 sequences, around 20% of them singletons, with 3% to 4% in the top ten. The CDR3 loop spans 14 amino acids. CDR1 SGHAT and CDR2 FQNNGV come from the germline V gene. This clonotype is a singleton in its sample.

The sample was blood. This TCR was sampled from a man in his 70s in good health. V gene TRBV11-2 combines with J gene TRBJ2-5, with D possibly TRBD1 on 6 matching bases. Judging by the DNA end, TRBJ2-1 fits better; the J call may be wrong. The CDR3 DNA reads TGTGCCAGCAGCTTAGATCTATGGGACACCGAGCAGTTCTTC. Translation: CASSLDLWDTEQFF.